These 26 T cell receptor beta chains came from one sample sequenced in a study of cytomegalovirus exposure and HLA in healthy donors. PCR employed 60 Vbeta and 13 Jbeta primers. Method: immunoSEQ multiplex PCR; TCRdb's copy keeps in-frame clones and lacks some. Of 210,000 or so clones detected, over 80% appear once; the ten largest clones hold roughly a tenth. The specimen sequenced was PBMCs. The receptors were sampled from a woman in her forties or fifties in good health and CMV-seropositive.

The chain joins TRBV6-1 to TRBJ1-2; D perhaps matches TRBD1 (6 bases). The V end was cut by 6 bases, the J end by 8 bases, with 19 bases between. CDR3 length equals 14 residues. Germline assignment: CDR1 MNHNS and CDR2 SASEGT. CDR3 in DNA: TGTGCCAGCAGCCAAGACAGGTTGAGCGCCGGCTACACCTTC. Its protein product is CASSQDRLSAGYTF.

This clone was detected a few times. V and J are TRBV13 and TRBJ2-1; D perhaps matches TRBD1 (5 bases). V lost 5 bases, J lost 2 bases, and 16 bases lay in between. Per the germline V gene, CDR1 is PRHDT and CDR2 is FYEKMQ (reference sequence). This CDR3 is built from 16 residues. CDR3 residues: CASSRTRVRAYNEQFF. DNA of the CDR3: TGTGCCAGCAGCCGCACCAGGGTAAGAGCCTACAATGAGCAGTTCTTC.

The gene calls are TRBV7-2 and TRBJ2-7; 8 bases are a match to TRBD1. The CDR3 has 15 residues. The V segment lost 4 bases and the J segment 2 bases; nucleotides outside the gene matches: 7. Per germline, CDR1 SGHTA and CDR2 FQGNSA. The chain's CDR3 is CASSSWDRKPYEQYF. CDR3 in DNA: TGTGCCAGCAGCTCTTGGGACAGGAAACCCTACGAGCAGTACTTC.

The V call is TRBV19, the J call TRBJ2-7, with no clear D. The length of the CDR3 is 13 residues. Trimming left V 6 bases short and J 7 bases short, with 16 bases between. CDR1 is LNHDA, CDR2 SQIVND, per germline (reference sequence). The DNA of the CDR3 is TGTGCCAGTAGCACACTCAGAGACGGGGAGCAGTACTTC. Amino acids: CASSTLRDGEQYF.

The CDR3 loop reads CASSPGGGRGETQYF. Written as DNA, the CDR3 is TGTGCCAGCAGCCCCGGGGGGGGGCGTGGGGAGACCCAGTACTTC. This sequence joins TRBV7-2 and TRBJ2-5, with 8 bases that match TRBD2. CDR1 and CDR2 (germline): SGHTA, FQGNSA. The V segment lost 5 bases and the J segment 5 bases; nucleotides outside the gene matches: 10. This CDR3 has 15 residues.

The J gene is TRBJ1-2, the V gene TRBV27; D perhaps matches TRBD1 (6 bases). Per the germline V gene, CDR1 is MNHEY and CDR2 is SMNVEV (reference sequence). With 6 bases removed from V and 0 bases from J, the gap between germline ends came to 14 bases. This CDR3 is 15 amino acids long. CDR3: CASRSGHGANYGYTF. The CDR3 DNA reads as TGTGCCAGCAGGTCGGGACACGGAGCTAACTATGGCTACACCTTC.

The rearrangement links TRBV4-1 to TRBJ2-5; TRBD2 aligns across 8 bases. The J call could be wrong; TRBJ2-7 is a better fit for the DNA end. The CDR3 runs to 15 residues. Germline loops: CDR1 MGHRA, CDR2 YSYEKL. The CDR3 sequence is CASSQGLARTYEQYF. The CDR3 DNA is TGCGCCAGCAGCCAAGGACTAGCGAGGACCTACGAGCAGTACTTC.

The chain has TRBV30 and TRBJ1-5, with TRBD1 matching over 7 bases. The CDR3 spans 14 residues. Germline CDR1 GTSNPN, CDR2 SVGIG (reference sequence). Unmatched junction bases numbered 6, after V lost 1 base and J lost 6 bases. CDR3 sequence reads: CAWSGPTGIQPQHF. The CDR3 coding sequence is TGTGCCTGGAGTGGACCGACAGGGATTCAGCCCCAGCATTTT. Full variable domain (outside the CDR3, taken from reference TRBV30 and TRBJ1-5): SQTIHQWPATLVQPVGSPLSLECTVEGTSNPNLYWYRQAAGRGLQLLFYSVGIGQISSEVPQNLSASRPQDRQFILSSKKLLLSDSGFYLCAWSGPTGIQPQHFGDGTRLSIL.

The chain has TRBV5-1 and TRBJ1-2, with no clear D. The V end was cut by 4 bases, the J end by 4 bases, with 17 bases between. This CDR3 contains 15 residues. Germline CDR1 is SGHRS and CDR2 is YFSETQ. CDR3 coding DNA: TGCGCCAGCAGCGTTGAGGGTCGGGGATTCTATGGCTACACCTTC. It encodes CASSVEGRGFYGYTF.

The sample holds a few counts of this clone. The chain uses TRBV28 and TRBJ1-3, with a weak D call TRBD1 (5 bases). CDR3 length equals 15 residues. The germline V gene encodes CDR1 MDHEN and CDR2 SYDVKM. The V and J ends lost 7 bases and 3 bases respectively, with 16 bases between them. CDR3 protein: CASNSPGLSGNTIYF. CDR3 nucleotide sequence: TGTGCCAGCAATTCTCCGGGACTGAGTGGAAACACCATATATTTT. Drawing the rest from reference TRBV28 and TRBJ1-3, the complete variable domain is DVKVTQSSRYLVKRTGEKVFLECVQDMDHENMFWYRQDPGLGLRLIYFSYDVKMKEKGDIPEGYSVSREKKERFSLILESASTNQTSMYLCASNSPGLSGNTIYFGEGSWLTVV.

This clone was detected once. The genes are TRBV29-1 and TRBJ1-2, with 8 bases matching TRBD1. J gave up 2 bases and V 0 bases, and 5 bases lay outside the gene matches. Germline V lookup: CDR1 SQVTM, CDR2 ANQGSEA. This CDR3 is built from 15 residues. The CDR3 loop reads CSVEDRWTGNYGYTF. The CDR3 bases are TGCAGCGTTGAAGATCGTTGGACAGGGAACTATGGCTACACCTTC.

This chain uses TRBV10-2 with TRBJ2-1; TRBD1 is a possible D gene (5 bases). Germline V gives CDR1 WSHSY, CDR2 SAAADI. The CDR3 covers 13 residues. The germline V and J ends were trimmed by 6 bases and 4 bases, with 10 bases remaining between them. CDR3 nucleotides: TGCGCCAGCAGCCCGACAGAGTACAATGAGCAGTTCTTC. Protein sequence: CASSPTEYNEQFF.

The chain joins TRBV27 to TRBJ2-1, with D possibly TRBD2 on 7 matching bases. V was clipped by 8 bases and J by 4 bases, with 15 bases between them. This CDR3 contains 14 residues. Per the germline V gene, CDR1 is MNHEY and CDR2 is SMNVEV (reference sequence). CDR3 nucleotides: TGTGCCAGCGGGAGGGGGGCGCGGTACAATGAGCAGTTCTTC. Translated: CASGRGARYNEQFF.

J is TRBJ1-2 and V is TRBV28; D might be TRBD1 (5 bases). Germline V gives CDR1 MDHEN, CDR2 SYDVKM. Trimming removed 4 bases at V and 8 bases at J, with 14 bases between. The CDR3 sequence is 13 residues long. CDR3 in DNA: TGTGCCAGCAGTTCGGACACCCTGGGAGGCTACACCTTC. It specifies CASSSDTLGGYTF.

V is TRBV13 and J is TRBJ2-5, with 11 positions matching TRBD2. Germline CDR1 reads PRHDT; CDR2 reads FYEKMQ (reference sequence). The V and J ends lost 5 bases and 5 bases, in that order; junction bases with no gene match: 7. This CDR3 region has 15 residues. CDR3 nucleotides: TGTGCCAGCAGCCAACTAGCGGGGGTCGGGGAGACCCAGTACTTC. The encoded protein is CASSQLAGVGETQYF.

The gene calls are TRBV2 and TRBJ2-5; tentatively, D is TRBD2 (6 bases). The CDR3 consists of 13 residues. Per the germline V gene, CDR1 is SNHLY and CDR2 is FYNNEI. V lost 4 bases and J lost 1, with 7 bases in between. In nucleotides, the CDR3 is TGTGCCAGCAGTGCCGGGAGCCAAGAGACCCAGTACTTC. It encodes CASSAGSQETQYF.

The CDR3 loop is CASSDSGVNTDTQYF. The CDR3 DNA reads TGTGCCAGCAGTGACTCGGGAGTTAACACAGATACGCAGTATTTT. The chain is built from TRBV6-4 and TRBJ2-3, with a possible D match to TRBD2 (5 bases). V was cut by 0 bases and J by 2 bases, with 9 bases left in between. Per germline, CDR1 MRHNA and CDR2 SNTAGT. The CDR3 extends over 15 amino acids.

The rearrangement joins TRBV5-1 to TRBJ1-2, with 9 bases matching TRBD1. From germline, CDR1 is SGHRS and CDR2 YFSETQ. The trim removed 5 bases at V and 2 bases at J, leaving 7 bases unmatched. The CDR3 consists of 15 residues. Written as DNA, the CDR3 is TGCGCCAGCAGGGGACAGGGAAGGGGAAACTATGGCTACACCTTC. The encoded protein is CASRGQGRGNYGYTF.

The chain links TRBV19 to TRBJ2-7, with TRBD2 as a possible D gene (5 bases). The V gene lost 8 bases and the J gene lost 1 base, with 15 bases spanning the gap. The V gene's germline CDR1 is LNHDA and CDR2 SQIVND (reference sequence). The CDR3 loop spans 14 amino acids. DNA of the CDR3: TGTGCCAGTCGATTGGACTTTGCTTCCTACGAGCAGTACTTC. Protein sequence: CASRLDFASYEQYF.

The chain has TRBV4-2 and TRBJ1-2; TRBD1 matches 9 bases. V lost 0 bases to trimming and J lost 5 bases; unmatched junction nucleotides: 7. CDR1 is LGHNA, CDR2 YNFKEQ, per germline. The CDR3 is 16 residues long. CDR3 coding DNA: TGTGCCAGCAGCCAAGAGCCAGGACAGGGGACATATGGCTACACCTTC. Protein product: CASSQEPGQGTYGYTF.

The rearrangement uses TRBV11-2 and TRBJ2-7, with a possible D match to TRBD2 (7 bases). The CDR3 is 15 residues long. Germline V gene data show CDR1 as SGHAT and CDR2 as FQNNGV. V shed 0 bases and J shed 4 bases, with 13 bases lying between them. The CDR3 sequence: CASSLDTGGGYEQYF. The CDR3 DNA is TGTGCCAGCAGCTTAGATACGGGGGGCGGGTACGAGCAGTACTTC.

The V and J genes are TRBV7-6 and TRBJ2-1; 10 bases fit TRBD1. V shed 2 bases and J 6 bases; nucleotides not matched to a gene: 7. This CDR3 contains 16 residues. Germline V CDR1 and CDR2: SGHVS, FNYEAQ. DNA for the CDR3: TGTGCCAGCAGCTTACTCCGGGACAGGGGACGCAATGAGCAGTTCTTC. It is translated as CASSLLRDRGRNEQFF.

This chain joins TRBV9 and TRBJ1-1, with D tentatively TRBD1 (5 bases). The CDR3 is 14 residues long. The germline V gene encodes CDR1 SGDLS and CDR2 YYNGEE. With 4 bases removed from V and 4 bases from J, the gap between germline ends came to 14 bases. The chain's CDR3 is CASSPSRVGTEAFF. The CDR3 DNA follows: TGTGCCAGCAGCCCCTCCAGGGTTGGCACTGAAGCTTTCTTT.

The V and J genes are TRBV10-3 and TRBJ1-2; weak D call: TRBD1 (5 bases). Germline values: CDR1 ENHRY, CDR2 SYGVKD. The CDR3 length is 13 residues. V shed 10 bases and J shed 0 bases, with 12 bases lying between them. CDR3 residues: CATGGLANYGYTF. CDR3 nucleotide sequence: TGTGCCACCGGGGGGTTGGCTAACTATGGCTACACCTTC.

This rearrangement joins TRBV2 to TRBJ1-1; TRBD1 matches 8 bases. Germline V gene lookup returns CDR1 SNHLY and CDR2 FYNNEI. The length of the CDR3 is 14 residues. J was trimmed by 1 base and V by 5 bases; bases with no gene match: 3. The DNA for the CDR3 is TGTGCCAGCAGTCCTACAGGGGGGAACACTGAAGCTTTCTTT. Protein product: CASSPTGGNTEAFF.

This clone was seen a few times. The chain recombines TRBV27 with TRBJ2-2; 7 bases are a match to TRBD1. The CDR3 totals 14 residues. J lost 1 base, V lost 5 bases, and 1 base had no gene match. CDR1 is MNHEY and CDR2 is SMNVEV in the germline V gene (reference sequence). CDR3 bases: TGTGCCAGCAGTCGACAGGGGAACACCGGGGAGCTGTTTTTT. Encoded protein: CASSRQGNTGELFF.